The source of this T cell receptor (beta chain) is a study of identical twins. This clonotype was observed many times. Its cognate antigen is unknown. Trimming pared 0 bases from V and 3 bases from J, leaving 11 bases between. The CDR3 runs 15 residues. Per the germline V gene, CDR1 is DFQATT and CDR2 is SNEGSKA (reference sequence). Through template switching, a universal primer site was introduced, and the cDNA contained unique molecular identifiers. A single record per CDR3 protein comes from TCRdb applying MiXCR to the 5' RACE reads. The table shows roughly 250,000 distinct CDR3 sequences, with around 7.6% occurring only once. Study-wide results and limits: Insertion counts were lower in abundant cord blood beta clonotypes, a trend that memory repertoires did not show. Conclusions rested on cross-sectional statistics rather than following the same donors.

The same data also contributed to another study, on yellow fever vaccine responses in identical twins.

The sample consisted of CD8+ T cells sorted from blood. The sequence was obtained from a woman aged 18 to 35 in good health. The chain recombines TRBV20-1 with TRBJ2-2; D tentatively fits TRBD1 or TRBD2 (6 bases each). The CDR3 is CSARDGGRDTGELFF. CDR3 bases: TGCAGTGCTAGAGATGGGGGGCGAGACACCGGGGAGCTGTTTTTT.